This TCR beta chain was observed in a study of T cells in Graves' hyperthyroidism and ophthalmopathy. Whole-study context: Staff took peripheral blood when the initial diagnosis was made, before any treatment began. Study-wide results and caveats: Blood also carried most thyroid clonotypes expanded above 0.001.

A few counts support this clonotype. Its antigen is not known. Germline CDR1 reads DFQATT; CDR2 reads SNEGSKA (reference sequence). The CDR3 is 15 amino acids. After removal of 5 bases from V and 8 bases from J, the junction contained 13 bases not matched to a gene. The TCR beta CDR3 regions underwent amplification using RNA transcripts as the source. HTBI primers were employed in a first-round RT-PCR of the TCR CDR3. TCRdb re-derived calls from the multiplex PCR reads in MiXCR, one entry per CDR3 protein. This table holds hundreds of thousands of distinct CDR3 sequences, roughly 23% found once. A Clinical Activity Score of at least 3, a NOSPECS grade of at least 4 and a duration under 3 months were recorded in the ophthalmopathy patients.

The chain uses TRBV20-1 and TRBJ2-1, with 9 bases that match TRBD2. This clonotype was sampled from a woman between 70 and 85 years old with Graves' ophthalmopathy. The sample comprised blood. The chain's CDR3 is CSAPLGAGGFDEQFF. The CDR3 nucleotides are TGCAGTGCTCCCTTAGGAGCGGGAGGTTTCGATGAGCAGTTCTTC.